This record concerns one TCR beta chain sequence. The antigen remains undetermined. Making cDNA involved eight separate reactions per sample. TCRalpha along with TCRbeta cDNA was subjected to two nested PCRs lasting approximately 17 and 9 cycles. TCRdb re-called the 5' RACE reads and catalogs CDR3 proteins one per entry, DNA excluded. This repertoire includes 150,000 or so distinct CDR3 sequences. The data derive from a study of monozygotic twins with inflammatory bowel disease. Study results and caveats: Background noise in patient repertoires may stem from differing immunosuppressive treatments.

The CDR3 runs 17 residues. The V and J genes are TRBV21-1 and TRBJ1-6; checking the TCRdb D call of TRBD1 is not possible without DNA. TRBV21-1 is a pseudogene locus. The sequenced material came from blood. The TCR was taken from a human donor with ulcerative colitis or Crohn's disease, or a healthy co-twin of an affected twin (not recorded which). The CDR3 here is CASSKGGQAYYNSPLHF.